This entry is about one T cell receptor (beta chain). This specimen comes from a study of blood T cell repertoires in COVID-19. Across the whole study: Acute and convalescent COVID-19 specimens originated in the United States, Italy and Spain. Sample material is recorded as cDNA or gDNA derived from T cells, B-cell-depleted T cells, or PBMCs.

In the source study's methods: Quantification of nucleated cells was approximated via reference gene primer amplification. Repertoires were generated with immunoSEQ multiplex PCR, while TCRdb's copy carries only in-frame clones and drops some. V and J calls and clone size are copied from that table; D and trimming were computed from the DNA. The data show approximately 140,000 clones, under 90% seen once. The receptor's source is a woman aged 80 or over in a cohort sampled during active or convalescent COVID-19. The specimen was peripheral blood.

CDR3 loop: CASSEGAAYTGELFF. The CDR3, as DNA: TGTGCCAGCAGCGAGGGGGCTGCCTACACCGGGGAGCTGTTTTTT. This chain uses TRBV7-3 with TRBJ2-2, with 7 nucleotides matching TRBD1. The V gene end was trimmed by 5 bases and the J gene end by 3 bases; junction bases not matched to a gene: 6. Germline V gene sequence: CDR1 SGHTA, CDR2 FQGTGA. This CDR3 has 15 amino acids.